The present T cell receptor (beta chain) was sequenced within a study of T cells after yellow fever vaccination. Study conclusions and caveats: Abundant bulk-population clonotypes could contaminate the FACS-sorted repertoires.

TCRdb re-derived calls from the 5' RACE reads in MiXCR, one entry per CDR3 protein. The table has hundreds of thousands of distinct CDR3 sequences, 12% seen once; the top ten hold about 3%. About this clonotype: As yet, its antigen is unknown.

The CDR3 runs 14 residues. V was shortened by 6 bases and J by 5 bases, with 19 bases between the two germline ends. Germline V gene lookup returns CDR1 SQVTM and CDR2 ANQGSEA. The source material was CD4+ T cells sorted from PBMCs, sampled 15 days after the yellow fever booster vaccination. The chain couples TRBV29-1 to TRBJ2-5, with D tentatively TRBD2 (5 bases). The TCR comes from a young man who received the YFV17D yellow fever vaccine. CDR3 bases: TGCAGCGTCCAAGACTACTCCCCTGGGGAGACCCAGTACTTC. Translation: CSVQDYSPGETQYF.